The clone carrying this T cell receptor beta chain occurred a few times. The entry originates in a study of response to subunit inactivated influenza vaccine. TCRdb re-called the RT-PCR reads with MiXCR, one entry per CDR3 protein. The sample lists hundreds of thousands of distinct CDR3 sequences; 12% to 15% were seen once. CDR1 and CDR2 from the germline V gene are MNHEY and SVGAGI. This CDR3 is built from 15 residues. V shed 4 bases and J 6 bases; nucleotides not matched to a gene: 12. The sequences come from PBMCs from blood, collected less than 15 days before vaccination. The rearrangement links TRBV6-5 to TRBJ2-7, with 7 bases identical to TRBD1. The source of this sequence is a man aged 45-65 years who received an inactivated influenza vaccine. The CDR3 loop is CASSSRTGSFAEQYF. Written as DNA, the CDR3 is TGTGCCAGCAGTTCTCGGACAGGTTCGTTTGCCGAGCAGTACTTC.